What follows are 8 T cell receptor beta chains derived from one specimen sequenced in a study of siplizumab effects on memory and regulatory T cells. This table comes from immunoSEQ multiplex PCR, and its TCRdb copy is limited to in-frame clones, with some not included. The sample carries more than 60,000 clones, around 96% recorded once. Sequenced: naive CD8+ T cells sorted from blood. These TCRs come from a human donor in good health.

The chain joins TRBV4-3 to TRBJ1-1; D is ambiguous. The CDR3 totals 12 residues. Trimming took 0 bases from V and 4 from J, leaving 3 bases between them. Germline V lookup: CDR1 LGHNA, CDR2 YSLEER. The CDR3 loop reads CASSQDPTEAFF. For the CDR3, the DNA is TGCGCCAGCAGCCAAGATCCCACTGAAGCTTTCTTT.

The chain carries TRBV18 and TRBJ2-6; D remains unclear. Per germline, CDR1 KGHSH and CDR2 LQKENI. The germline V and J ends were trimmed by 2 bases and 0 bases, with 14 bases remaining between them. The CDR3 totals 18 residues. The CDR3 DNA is TGTGCCAGCTCACCAGTTTTGGGGTCTCCCTCTGGGGCCAACGTCCTGACTTTC. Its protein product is CASSPVLGSPSGANVLTF.

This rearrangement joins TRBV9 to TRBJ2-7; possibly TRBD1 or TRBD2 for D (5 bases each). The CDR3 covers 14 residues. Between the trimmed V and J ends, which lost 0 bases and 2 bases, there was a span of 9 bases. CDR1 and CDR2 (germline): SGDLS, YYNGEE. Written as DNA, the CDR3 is TGTGCCAGCAGCGTAGGGGGGACCGCCTACGAGCAGTACTTC. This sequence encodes CASSVGGTAYEQYF.

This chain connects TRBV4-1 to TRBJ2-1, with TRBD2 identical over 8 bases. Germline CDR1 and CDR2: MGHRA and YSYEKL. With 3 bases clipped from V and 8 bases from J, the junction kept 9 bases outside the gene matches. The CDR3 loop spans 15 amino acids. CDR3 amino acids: CASSHSGGPVDEQFF. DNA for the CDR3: TGCGCCAGCAGCCACTCGGGGGGGCCAGTCGATGAGCAGTTCTTC.

CDR3 loop: CATSSGGLANEQFF. For the CDR3, the DNA is TGTGCCACCAGCAGCGGGGGACTAGCAAATGAGCAGTTCTTC. The V gene is TRBV15, the J gene TRBJ2-1; TRBD2 matches 9 bases. The CDR3 sequence is 14 residues long. The V gene end was trimmed by 3 bases and the J gene end by 7 bases; junction bases not matched to a gene: 4. Germline V lookup: CDR1 LNHNV, CDR2 YYDKDF (reference sequence).

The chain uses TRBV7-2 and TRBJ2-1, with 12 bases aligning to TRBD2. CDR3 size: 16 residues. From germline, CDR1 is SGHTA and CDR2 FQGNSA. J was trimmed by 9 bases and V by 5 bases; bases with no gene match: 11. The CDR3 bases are TGTGCCAGCAGCCCGGAGCTAGCGGGGGGGCTTGGTGAGCAGTTCTTC. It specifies CASSPELAGGLGEQFF. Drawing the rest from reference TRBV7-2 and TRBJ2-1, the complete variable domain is GAGVSQSPSNKVTEKGKDVELRCDPISGHTALYWYRQSLGQGLEFLIYFQGNSAPDKSGLPSDRFSAERTGGSVSTLTIQRTQQEDSAVYLCASSPELAGGLGEQFFGPGTRLTVL.

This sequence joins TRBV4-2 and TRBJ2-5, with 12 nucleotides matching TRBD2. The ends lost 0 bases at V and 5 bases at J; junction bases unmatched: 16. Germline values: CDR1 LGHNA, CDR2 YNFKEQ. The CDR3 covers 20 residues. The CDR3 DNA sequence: TGTGCCAGCAGCCAAGATAGTTTGGCCCTAGCGGGGGGGCTGGTGGAGACCCAGTACTTC. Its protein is CASSQDSLALAGGLVETQYF.

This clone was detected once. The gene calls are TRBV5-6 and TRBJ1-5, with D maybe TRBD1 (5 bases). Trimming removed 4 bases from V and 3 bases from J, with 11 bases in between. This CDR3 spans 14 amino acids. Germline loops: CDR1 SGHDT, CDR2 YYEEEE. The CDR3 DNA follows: TGTGCCAGCAGCCCAACAGGCACCAATCAGCCCCAGCATTTT. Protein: CASSPTGTNQPQHF.